A single sample is the source of the 17 T cell receptor beta chains below, sequenced in a study of blood T cell repertoires in COVID-19. The repertoire was sequenced with immunoSEQ multiplex PCR; TCRdb's copy has only in-frame clones and lacks some. Seen here are approximately 40,000 clones, more than 75% observed once, and the top ten hold around 3.6%. The sequenced sample consisted of peripheral blood. These TCRs come from a man aged 40-50 years with COVID-19, enrolled during active disease.

A single count supports this clone. The genes are TRBV9 and TRBJ2-6; 10 bases fit TRBD1. The V gene's germline CDR1 is SGDLS and CDR2 YYNGEE. There are 18 residues in the CDR3. The V segment lost 3 bases and the J segment 0 bases; nucleotides outside the gene matches: 6. CDR3 nucleotide sequence: TGTGCCAGCAGCGGAGGACAGGGGGATACCTCTGGGGCCAACGTCCTGACTTTC. The encoded protein is CASSGGQGDTSGANVLTF.

Note on this clone: Other DNA sequences within the sample encode an identical CDR3. V usage is TRBV12-3 or TRBV12-4 and J usage is TRBJ1-5, with D possibly matching TRBD1 (6 bases). Between the trimmed V and J ends, which lost 6 bases and 1 base, there was a span of 7 bases. The CDR3 consists of 13 residues. CDR3 sequence (DNA): TGTGCCAGCAGACAGGGAAGCAATCAGCCCCAGCATTTT. Translating gives CASRQGSNQPQHF.

The chain has TRBV24-1 and TRBJ2-1; D gene ambiguous. The length of the CDR3 is 14 residues. Germline-derived CDR1 and CDR2 are KGHDR and SFDVKD. V lost 7 bases to trimming and J lost 6 bases, with 15 bases between them. In DNA, the CDR3 is TGTGCCACCAGGCCCCTCTACCCTACCAATGAGCAGTTCTTC. Translating it yields CATRPLYPTNEQFF.

This clone turned up a few times. This chain uses TRBV5-1 with TRBJ2-7, with D possibly TRBD1 on 6 matching bases. Germline V lookup: CDR1 SGHRS, CDR2 YFSETQ. This CDR3 is 14 amino acids long. V shed 1 base and J shed 7 bases, with 15 bases lying between them. The CDR3 loop reads CASSLRQGKGEQYF. The CDR3 DNA reads TGCGCCAGCAGCTTGAGGCAGGGGAAAGGGGAGCAGTACTTC. The full variable domain, rest sourced from reference TRBV5-1 and TRBJ2-7, is KAGVTQTPRYLIKTRGQQVTLSCSPISGHRSVSWYQQTPGQGLQFLFEYFSETQRNKGNFPGRFSGRQFSNSRSEMNVSTLELGDSALYLCASSLRQGKGEQYFGPGTRLTVT.

The chain has TRBV29-1 and TRBJ2-5, with D perhaps TRBD2 (6 bases). The CDR3 runs to 11 residues. The ends were cut back, 7 bases at V and 5 bases at J, with 11 bases in the middle. CDR1 SQVTM and CDR2 ANQGSEA come from the germline V gene. CDR3 sequence: CSDRRGETQYF. CDR3 nucleotide sequence: TGCAGCGACCGCCGGGGGGAGACCCAGTACTTC.

A word on this clone: Mismatch with germline at one junction end may stem from a read error. This chain connects TRBV5-6 to TRBJ2-6; D is tentatively TRBD1 or TRBD2 (6 bases each). Germline assignment: CDR1 SGHDT and CDR2 YYEEEE. CDR3 length: 15 amino acids. The CDR3 DNA reads as TGTGCCAGCAGATTGGGGGGCGGTGGGGCCAACGTCCTGACTTTC. It is translated as CASRLGGGGANVLTF.

The chain employs TRBV11-2 and TRBJ2-4, with 7 bases matching TRBD2. The CDR3 length is 17 residues. CDR1 is SGHAT and CDR2 is FQNNGV in the germline V gene. V lost 0 bases to trimming and J lost 0 bases; unmatched junction nucleotides: 5. Here the CDR3 reads CASSLDAGGRAKNIQYF. CDR3 in DNA: TGTGCCAGCAGCTTAGATGCCGGGGGGAGAGCCAAAAACATTCAGTACTTC.

This clone came up a few times. This chain links TRBV6-1 with TRBJ2-3; D unresolved. This CDR3 region has 12 residues. With 2 bases removed from V and 10 bases from J, the gap between germline ends came to 10 bases. Germline V gene data show CDR1 as MNHNS and CDR2 as SASEGT. In nucleotides, the CDR3 is TGTGCCAGCAGTGAATTTAGTGAAGCGCAGTATTTT. Translating it yields CASSEFSEAQYF.

The chain joins TRBV20-1 to TRBJ2-3; 8 bases are a match to TRBD2. Losses at the gene ends were 3 bases for V and 0 bases for J; bases not matched to a gene: 8. This CDR3 is 16 amino acids long. Germline V CDR1 and CDR2: DFQATT, SNEGSKA (reference sequence). This CDR3 reads CSASSLLAESTDTQYF. The CDR3 bases are TGCAGTGCTAGTAGTTTACTAGCGGAGAGCACAGATACGCAGTATTTT.

This sequence joins TRBV12-3 or TRBV12-4 and TRBJ1-6; 8 bases align to TRBD1. The CDR3 is 13 amino acids. The trim removed 5 bases at V and 16 bases at J, leaving 10 bases unmatched. In DNA, the CDR3 is TGTGCCAGCAGTCCTGGACAGGGACAAACTCTCCACTTT. Translating it yields CASSPGQGQTLHF.

The rearrangement joins TRBV24-1 to TRBJ2-5, with 11 bases identical to TRBD1. CDR3 length: 13 amino acids. Germline-derived CDR1 and CDR2 are KGHDR and SFDVKD. V gave up 9 bases and J gave up 3 bases; unmatched junction bases: 2. The CDR3 reads CATRGQGEETQYF. Here the CDR3 DNA reads TGTGCCACCCGGGGACAGGGGGAAGAGACCCAGTACTTC.

This clone occurred a few times. The V call is TRBV19, the J call TRBJ1-2, with 8 bases aligning to TRBD1. Trimming took 4 bases from V and 7 from J; bases not matched to a gene: 2. This CDR3 is 12 amino acids long. Germline V lookup: CDR1 LNHDA, CDR2 SQIVND (reference sequence). Written as DNA, the CDR3 is TGTGCCAGTAGTAGCAGGGGGCTTGGCTACACCTTC. Protein product: CASSSRGLGYTF.

The J gene is TRBJ2-5, the V gene TRBV19; D not resolved. This CDR3 region has 14 residues. Germline V gene lookup returns CDR1 LNHDA and CDR2 SQIVND (reference sequence). With 5 bases removed from V and 0 bases from J, the gap between germline ends came to 10 bases. CDR3 sequence reads: CASSFQLHQETQYF. The CDR3 nucleotides read TGTGCCAGTAGTTTTCAGTTACACCAAGAGACCCAGTACTTC.

This chain links TRBV10-1 with TRBJ1-2, with D hard to call. The germline V gene encodes CDR1 WNHNN and CDR2 SYGVQD (reference sequence). CDR3 length equals 13 residues. V lost 3 bases and J 2 bases, leaving 7 bases between the germline ends. The CDR3 here is CASSEKQNYGYTF. The DNA of the CDR3 is TGCGCCAGCAGTGAAAAACAGAACTATGGCTACACCTTC.

This clone occurred once. V and J are TRBV6-6 and TRBJ1-5, with D perhaps matching TRBD1 (5 bases). Looked up from germline, CDR1 is MNHNY and CDR2 is SVGAGI (reference sequence). V dropped 6 bases and J dropped 7 bases, with 19 bases sitting between them. The length of the CDR3 is 15 residues. This chain's CDR3 is CASSPSEGSGQPQHF. The DNA for the CDR3 is TGTGCCAGCAGCCCCTCGGAGGGGTCCGGGCAGCCCCAGCATTTT.

The chain combines TRBV24-1 with TRBJ2-6; 9 bases line up with TRBD1. Germline lookup yields CDR1 KGHDR and CDR2 SFDVKD. V lost 4 bases to trimming and J lost 2 bases; unmatched junction nucleotides: 5. This CDR3 contains 17 residues. As DNA, the CDR3 is TGTGCCACCAGTGACTCTCGGACAGGGGCTGGGGCCAACGTCCTGACTTTC. It encodes CATSDSRTGAGANVLTF.

V and J are TRBV25-1 and TRBJ2-1; the D gene is possibly TRBD2 (5 bases). The CDR3 is 15 amino acids. The V and J ends lost 0 bases and 7 bases respectively, with 13 bases between them. CDR1 is MGHDK and CDR2 is SYGVNS in the germline V gene. DNA of the CDR3: TGTGCCAGCAGTGAATACCCGGGAAATGCGAATGAGCAGTTCTTC. This gives the protein CASSEYPGNANEQFF.